One sample yielded the 8 T cell receptor beta chains listed below, sequenced in a study of blood T cells in healthy people across ages. Using a J-beta primer mix together with a sample-barcoded 5' primer, a second PCR was run for roughly 6 to 11 cycles. TCRdb independently ran MiXCR on the 5' RACE reads; one entry per CDR3 protein. The sample lists 1.5 million to 2 million distinct CDR3 sequences, 34% occurring once. Sequencing was done on a sample of blood. The receptor set was obtained from a woman aged 25 to 39 in good health.

This clonotype turned up a few times. The chain employs TRBV6-1 and TRBJ1-2; 7 bases align to TRBD1. Germline V gives CDR1 MNHNS, CDR2 SASEGT. There are 16 residues in the CDR3. The ends lost 0 bases at V and 4 bases at J; junction bases unmatched: 8. The CDR3 reads CASSEAMGTAPYGYTF. The CDR3 DNA sequence: TGTGCCAGCAGTGAAGCGATGGGGACAGCTCCCTATGGCTACACCTTC.

About this clonotype itself: An end of the junction does not agree with germline; a read error may underlie this. J is TRBJ2-5 and V is TRBV29-1; the D call may be TRBD1 or TRBD2 (5 bases each). This CDR3 region has 13 residues. CDR1 SQVTM and CDR2 ANQGSEA come from the germline V gene. DNA for the CDR3: TGCAGCGTCGAAGGGGAGTACCAAGAGACCCAGTACTTC. This translates into CSVEGEYQETQYF.

This clonotype has just one count. This chain joins TRBV7-2 and TRBJ2-5; possibly TRBD1 for D (6 bases). Germline CDR1 reads SGHTA; CDR2 reads FQGNSA. Between the trimmed V and J ends, which lost 1 base and 5 bases, there was a span of 14 bases. The CDR3 sequence is 15 residues long. The CDR3: CASSLGGWGHETQYF. The CDR3, as DNA: TGTGCCAGCAGCTTAGGAGGGTGGGGACATGAGACCCAGTACTTC.

This clonotype was seen once. Mismatch with germline at one junction end may stem from a read error. The J gene is TRBJ2-3, the V gene TRBV7-9; TRBD2 agrees at 10 bases. The germline CDR1 and CDR2 sequences are SEHNR and FQNEAQ (reference sequence). CDR3 length equals 15 residues. CDR3 in amino acids: CASSILAGLTDAQYF. For the CDR3, the DNA is TGTGCCAGCAGCATACTAGCGGGACTGACAGATGCGCAGTATTTT.

The rearrangement links TRBV5-5 to TRBJ1-2; tentative D call: TRBD1 (5 bases). Trimming removed 4 bases at V and 6 bases at J, with 19 bases between. This CDR3 region has 15 residues. Germline CDR1 and CDR2: SGHKS and YYEKEE (reference sequence). CDR3 DNA: TGTGCCAGCAGCGTGACCGGGATAGGGGTCGATGGCTACACCTTC. It is translated as CASSVTGIGVDGYTF.

This clonotype was detected only once. The chain uses TRBV20-1 and TRBJ2-4; 10 positions match TRBD2. The germline CDR1 and CDR2 sequences are DFQATT and SNEGSKA (reference sequence). The CDR3 covers 14 residues. J was trimmed by 13 bases and V by 5 bases; bases with no gene match: 14. The CDR3 sequence: CSARASGSWKEQYF. The CDR3 DNA is TGCAGTGCTCGTGCTAGCGGGAGCTGGAAAGAGCAGTACTTC.

The V gene is TRBV20-1, the J gene TRBJ2-7; 11 bases match TRBD2. Germline lookup yields CDR1 DFQATT and CDR2 SNEGSKA (reference sequence). The ends lost 0 bases at V and 4 bases at J; junction bases unmatched: 5. The CDR3 spans 15 residues. The CDR3 loop reads CSARDRLAGSYEQYF. CDR3 nucleotide sequence: TGCAGTGCTAGAGATCGACTAGCGGGATCATACGAGCAGTACTTC.

This clonotype was recorded many times. CDR3 DNA sequence: TGCAGCGTTGCACAGGGGGGGGACACTGAAGCTTTCTTT. Translated, it gives CSVAQGGDTEAFF. The chain is built from TRBV29-1 and TRBJ1-1; 8 nucleotides match TRBD1. J lost 3 bases, V lost 4 bases, and 4 bases had no gene match. This CDR3 spans 13 amino acids. CDR1 and CDR2 (germline): SQVTM, ANQGSEA. Supplemented by reference TRBV29-1 and TRBJ1-1, the full variable domain reads SAVISQKPSRDICQRGTSLTIQCQVDSQVTMMFWYRQQPGQSLTLIATANQGSEATYESGFVIDKFPISRPNLTFSTLTVSNMSPEDSSIYLCSVAQGGDTEAFFGQGTRLTVV.